This T cell receptor (beta chain) was sequenced for a study of blood T cell repertoires in COVID-19. Whole-study context: From the United States, Italy and Spain came samples of acute and convalescent COVID-19. The cDNA or gDNA used as material had been derived from T cells, B-cell-depleted T cells, or PBMCs.

V was pared by 0 bases and J by 4 bases, with 6 bases of the junction left unmatched. The CDR3 has 15 residues. Germline CDR1 reads SGHDT; CDR2 reads YYEEEE. Assay: immunoSEQ multiplex PCR; the TCRdb copy retains only in-frame clones and omits some. The sample shows 50,000 or so clones, approximately 91% of them seen only once. The source material was peripheral blood. J is TRBJ1-2 and V is TRBV5-6; 7 positions agree with TRBD1. The receptor was isolated from a woman older than 75 with acute or convalescent COVID-19. The CDR3 spells CASSLEGRGVYGYTF. Written as DNA, the CDR3 is TGTGCCAGCAGCTTGGAGGGCAGGGGGGTCTATGGCTACACCTTC.